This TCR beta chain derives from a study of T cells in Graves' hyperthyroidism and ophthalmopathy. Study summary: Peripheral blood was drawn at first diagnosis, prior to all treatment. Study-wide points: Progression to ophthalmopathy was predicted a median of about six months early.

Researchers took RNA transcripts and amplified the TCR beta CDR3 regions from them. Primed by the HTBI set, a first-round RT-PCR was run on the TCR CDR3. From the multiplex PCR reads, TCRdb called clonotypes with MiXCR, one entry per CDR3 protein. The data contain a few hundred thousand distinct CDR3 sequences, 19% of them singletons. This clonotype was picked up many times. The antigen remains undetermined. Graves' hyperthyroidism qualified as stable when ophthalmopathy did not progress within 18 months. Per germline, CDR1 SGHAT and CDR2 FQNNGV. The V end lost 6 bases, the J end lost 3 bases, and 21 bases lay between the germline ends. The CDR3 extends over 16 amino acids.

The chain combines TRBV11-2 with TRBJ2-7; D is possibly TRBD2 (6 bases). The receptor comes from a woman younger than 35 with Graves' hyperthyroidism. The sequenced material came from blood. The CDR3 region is CASSPGQAGTLYEQYF. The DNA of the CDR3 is TGTGCCAGCAGTCCGGGCCAGGCCGGGACTCTCTACGAGCAGTACTTC.